The rows below give T cell receptor beta chains drawn from one sample of a study of T cell repertoires in cytomegalovirus infection. Via MiXCR, TCRdb re-called the reads, giving one row per CDR3 protein. This sample has some 450,000 distinct CDR3 sequences; under 40% occur once, and the top ten carry approximately 15%. The sequenced sample consisted of PBMCs. These TCRs come from a human donor in good health (CMV status not recorded). Some clones in this sample may be carry-over from other donors' samples. Both conserved end residues are part of each CDR3. Each record gives: CDR3 protein, CDR3 DNA, D gene, clone size, J gene, V gene. The D gene is left open where the match is weak. For some rows the clone size is stated as once, few or many, or as a class when expanded; others skip it.

CDR3aa: CASSGGFRVYGYTF
CDR3nt: TGTGCCAGCAGTGGAGGGTTTCGTGTCTATGGCTACACCTTC
d_gene: -
abundance: -
j_gene: TRBJ1-2
v_gene: TRBV6-1

CDR3aa: CASSLLVGRLNTEAFF
CDR3nt: TGTGCCAGCAGCTTATTGGTTGGCAGGTTGAACACTGAAGCTTTCTTT
d_gene: -
abundance: many
j_gene: TRBJ1-1
v_gene: TRBV7-9

CDR3aa: CASSRGTSGGTRAKNIQYF
CDR3nt: TGTGCCAGCAGCCGAGGGACTAGCGGGGGAACTAGAGCCAAAAACATTCAGTACTTC
d_gene: TRBD2
abundance: -
j_gene: TRBJ2-4
v_gene: TRBV12-3/TRBV12-4

CDR3aa: CSARGDPNTEAFF
CDR3nt: TGCAGTGCTAGAGGGGATCCGAACACTGAAGCTTTCTTT
d_gene: -
abundance: -
j_gene: TRBJ1-1
v_gene: TRBV20-1

CDR3aa: CASSYYVVGASGNTIYF
CDR3nt: TGTGCCAGCAGTTACTACGTCGTTGGGGCATCTGGAAACACCATATATTTT
d_gene: -
abundance: -
j_gene: TRBJ1-3
v_gene: TRBV6-2/TRBV6-3

CDR3aa: CASSHSRESVLTNEKLFF
CDR3nt: TGTGCCAGCAGCCACAGCAGGGAAAGCGTCTTGACTAATGAAAAACTGTTTTTT
d_gene: -
abundance: -
j_gene: TRBJ1-4
v_gene: TRBV14

CDR3aa: CASSIQWGAGYGYTF
CDR3nt: TGTGCCAGTAGTATACAGTGGGGCGCTGGGTATGGCTACACCTTC
d_gene: -
abundance: -
j_gene: TRBJ1-2
v_gene: TRBV19

CDR3aa: CSSSLWSVDYEQYF
CDR3nt: TGTTCCAGCAGCTTATGGTCAGTGGACTACGAGCAGTACTTC
d_gene: -
abundance: -
j_gene: TRBJ2-7
v_gene: TRBV7-9

CDR3aa: CASSREGLAGADTQYF
CDR3nt: TGTGCCAGCAGCAGAGAGGGACTAGCGGGCGCAGATACGCAGTATTTT
d_gene: TRBD2
abundance: -
j_gene: TRBJ2-3
v_gene: TRBV6-2/TRBV6-3

CDR3aa: CASSLTGTGSGVSGNTIYF
CDR3nt: TGCGCCAGCAGCCTTACCGGGACAGGGAGTGGGGTGTCTGGAAACACCATATATTTT
d_gene: TRBD1
abundance: -
j_gene: TRBJ1-3
v_gene: TRBV4-1

CDR3aa: CASSHRQGHEQYF
CDR3nt: TGTGCCAGCAGTCACAGACAGGGTCACGAGCAGTACTTC
d_gene: TRBD1
abundance: few
j_gene: TRBJ2-7
v_gene: TRBV6-5

CDR3aa: CASSQGTAYGYTF
CDR3nt: TGTGCCAGCAGCCAAGGGACAGCCTATGGCTACACCTTC
d_gene: TRBD1
abundance: few
j_gene: TRBJ1-2
v_gene: TRBV7-9

CDR3aa: CASSPRSYNEQFF
CDR3nt: TGTGCCAGCAGCCCTCGCTCCTACAATGAGCAGTTCTTC
d_gene: -
abundance: -
j_gene: TRBJ2-1
v_gene: TRBV7-8

CDR3aa: CASGPALIREKETQYF
CDR3nt: TGCGCCAGCGGCCCGGCCCTTATTCGAGAGAAAGAGACCCAGTACTTC
d_gene: -
abundance: -
j_gene: TRBJ2-5
v_gene: TRBV4-3

CDR3aa: CAIAGLGNTEAFF
CDR3nt: TGTGCCATCGCCGGACTTGGGAACACTGAAGCTTTCTTT
d_gene: -
abundance: -
j_gene: TRBJ1-1
v_gene: TRBV10-3

CDR3aa: CASSYSGPQGRYTGELFF
CDR3nt: TGTGCCAGCAGTTACTCGGGGCCCCAGGGGCGATACACCGGGGAGCTGTTTTTT
d_gene: -
abundance: few
j_gene: TRBJ2-2
v_gene: TRBV6-5

CDR3aa: CASSSPPGVTYNEQFF
CDR3nt: TGCGCCAGCAGCTCACCGCCGGGGGTTACCTACAATGAGCAGTTCTTC
d_gene: -
abundance: few
j_gene: TRBJ2-1
v_gene: TRBV5-1

CDR3aa: CSASPLAGGLTDTQYF
CDR3nt: TGCAGTGCTAGCCCTTTAGCGGGGGGCTTAACGGATACGCAGTATTTT
d_gene: TRBD2
abundance: -
j_gene: TRBJ2-3
v_gene: TRBV20-1

CDR3aa: CSARREGSGYGYTF
CDR3nt: TGCAGTGCTAGAAGGGAGGGTTCCGGCTATGGCTACACCTTC
d_gene: -
abundance: -
j_gene: TRBJ1-2
v_gene: TRBV20-1

CDR3aa: CASTQDRGNANEQFF
CDR3nt: TGTGCCAGCACCCAGGACAGGGGAAATGCCAATGAGCAGTTCTTC
d_gene: TRBD1
abundance: -
j_gene: TRBJ2-1
v_gene: TRBV2

CDR3aa: CASSQGRHLNTEAFF
CDR3nt: TGCGCCAGCAGCCAAGGGCGCCACCTGAACACTGAAGCTTTCTTT
d_gene: -
abundance: -
j_gene: TRBJ1-1
v_gene: TRBV4-3

CDR3aa: CASSMGTIKNTEAFF
CDR3nt: TGTGCCAGCAGCATGGGGACTATCAAGAACACTGAAGCTTTCTTT
d_gene: -
abundance: -
j_gene: TRBJ1-1
v_gene: TRBV11-2

CDR3aa: CASSQDSGGADEQYF
CDR3nt: TGCGCCAGCAGCCAAGATAGCGGGGGGGCCGACGAGCAGTACTTC
d_gene: TRBD2
abundance: -
j_gene: TRBJ2-7
v_gene: TRBV4-3

CDR3aa: CASRGTMNTEAFF
CDR3nt: TGCGCCAGCAGGGGAACGATGAACACTGAAGCTTTCTTT
d_gene: -
abundance: -
j_gene: TRBJ1-1
v_gene: TRBV4-1

CDR3aa: CASSEGATKRTQYF
CDR3nt: TGTGCCAGCAGTGAGGGAGCAACTAAGAGAACCCAGTACTTC
d_gene: -
abundance: few
j_gene: TRBJ2-5
v_gene: TRBV6-2/TRBV6-3

CDR3aa: CASSLEGLAGGYNEQFF
CDR3nt: TGTGCCAGCAGCTTAGAGGGACTAGCGGGGGGTTACAATGAGCAGTTCTTC
d_gene: TRBD2
abundance: few
j_gene: TRBJ2-1
v_gene: TRBV11-2

CDR3aa: CSARGSERYEQFF
CDR3nt: TGCAGTGCTAGAGGGTCTGAGCGGTATGAGCAGTTCTTC
d_gene: -
abundance: -
j_gene: TRBJ2-1
v_gene: TRBV20-1

CDR3aa: CSVATGRGYTF
CDR3nt: TGCAGCGTTGCGACAGGGAGAGGCTACACCTTC
d_gene: TRBD1
abundance: once
j_gene: TRBJ1-2
v_gene: TRBV29-1

CDR3aa: CSARDLRGGQYEQYF
CDR3nt: TGCAGTGCTAGAGATCTCAGGGGGGGCCAGTACGAGCAGTACTTC
d_gene: -
abundance: few
j_gene: TRBJ2-7
v_gene: TRBV20-1

CDR3aa: CASSLEQGSKNIQYF
CDR3nt: TGTGCCAGCAGCTTGGAGCAGGGATCCAAAAACATTCAGTACTTC
d_gene: -
abundance: -
j_gene: TRBJ2-4
v_gene: TRBV5-4

CDR3aa: CASGLGGDTEAFF
CDR3nt: TGTGCTAGTGGGTTAGGTGGTGACACTGAAGCTTTCTTT
d_gene: -
abundance: few
j_gene: TRBJ1-1
v_gene: TRBV12-5

CDR3aa: CASSLTFSGGAPDTQYF
CDR3nt: TGTGCCAGCAGTTTGACCTTTAGCGGGGGGGCCCCAGATACGCAGTATTTT
d_gene: TRBD2
abundance: few
j_gene: TRBJ2-3
v_gene: TRBV12-3/TRBV12-4

CDR3aa: CASSQDLQGISEQFF
CDR3nt: TGTGCCAGCAGCCAAGACCTACAGGGAATCAGTGAGCAGTTCTTC
d_gene: -
abundance: -
j_gene: TRBJ2-1
v_gene: TRBV14

CDR3aa: CASSNDQGRYDNNEQFF
CDR3nt: TGTGCCAGTAGTAATGACCAGGGTAGGTATGACAACAATGAGCAGTTCTTC
d_gene: -
abundance: -
j_gene: TRBJ2-1
v_gene: TRBV19

CDR3aa: CASSEPWADTQYF
CDR3nt: TGTGCCAGCAGTGAGCCCTGGGCAGATACGCAGTATTTT
d_gene: -
abundance: few
j_gene: TRBJ2-3
v_gene: TRBV25-1

CDR3aa: CASSIAIGDTQYF
CDR3nt: TGTGCCAGTAGTATTGCGATCGGTGATACGCAGTATTTT
d_gene: -
abundance: few
j_gene: TRBJ2-3
v_gene: TRBV19

CDR3aa: CASRGQGARHSEQFF
CDR3nt: TGTGCCAGCAGGGGGCAGGGGGCCCGGCACAGTGAGCAGTTCTTC
d_gene: TRBD1
abundance: -
j_gene: TRBJ2-1
v_gene: TRBV2

CDR3aa: CASSPSHDRGPGEQYF
CDR3nt: TGTGCCAGCTCACCCTCTCACGACAGGGGGCCCGGCGAGCAGTACTTC
d_gene: TRBD1
abundance: few
j_gene: TRBJ2-7
v_gene: TRBV18

CDR3aa: CASSIGRGGEQYF
CDR3nt: TGTGCCAGCAGCATAGGGAGGGGCGGCGAGCAGTACTTC
d_gene: TRBD2
abundance: -
j_gene: TRBJ2-7
v_gene: TRBV7-3

CDR3aa: CASSLTPSGGETQYF
CDR3nt: TGTGCCAGCAGCTTAACACCTAGCGGTGGAGAGACCCAGTACTTC
d_gene: TRBD2
abundance: many
j_gene: TRBJ2-5
v_gene: TRBV7-3

CDR3aa: CASSFRTNHRADTQYF
CDR3nt: TGTGCCAGCAGCTTCCGGACGAACCACAGGGCAGATACGCAGTATTTT
d_gene: -
abundance: -
j_gene: TRBJ2-3
v_gene: TRBV7-2

CDR3aa: CSVEDRFTGDYEQYF
CDR3nt: TGCAGCGTTGAAGATCGGTTCACAGGGGACTACGAGCAGTACTTC
d_gene: TRBD1
abundance: many
j_gene: TRBJ2-7
v_gene: TRBV29-1

CDR3aa: CASSQWTGNQPQHF
CDR3nt: TGTGCCAGCAGTCAATGGACAGGGAATCAGCCCCAGCATTTT
d_gene: TRBD1
abundance: -
j_gene: TRBJ1-5
v_gene: TRBV2

CDR3aa: CSATRTSGGYEQYF
CDR3nt: TGCAGTGCTACCCGGACTAGCGGGGGTTACGAGCAGTACTTC
d_gene: TRBD2
abundance: -
j_gene: TRBJ2-7
v_gene: TRBV20-1

CDR3aa: CASSSSEGSTDTQYF
CDR3nt: TGTGCCAGCAGCTCATCGGAAGGAAGCACAGATACGCAGTATTTT
d_gene: -
abundance: few
j_gene: TRBJ2-3
v_gene: TRBV7-8

CDR3aa: CASSHGSLGNTIYF
CDR3nt: TGTGCCAGCAGCCACGGAAGCCTTGGAAACACCATATATTTT
d_gene: -
abundance: many
j_gene: TRBJ1-3
v_gene: TRBV7-9

CDR3aa: CASRWTGGDGYTF
CDR3nt: TGTGCCAGCAGATGGACAGGGGGGGATGGCTACACCTTC
d_gene: TRBD1
abundance: few
j_gene: TRBJ1-2
v_gene: TRBV6-6

CDR3aa: CASTLPNPGNTGELFF
CDR3nt: TGTGCCAGCACCTTACCCAACCCAGGGAACACCGGGGAGCTGTTTTTT
d_gene: -
abundance: few
j_gene: TRBJ2-2
v_gene: TRBV28

CDR3aa: CGAGANTGELFF
CDR3nt: TGCGGCGCGGGGGCGAACACCGGGGAGCTGTTTTTT
d_gene: TRBD2
abundance: -
j_gene: TRBJ2-2
v_gene: TRBV20-1

CDR3aa: CASSYVTGGAGVEKLFF
CDR3nt: TGTGCCAGCAGTTACGTGACAGGGGGCGCAGGGGTCGAAAAACTGTTTTTT
d_gene: TRBD1
abundance: few
j_gene: TRBJ1-4
v_gene: TRBV6-6

CDR3aa: CASRNTGSNQPQHF
CDR3nt: TGTGCCAGCAGAAACACAGGGAGCAATCAGCCCCAGCATTTT
d_gene: -
abundance: -
j_gene: TRBJ1-5
v_gene: TRBV6-5